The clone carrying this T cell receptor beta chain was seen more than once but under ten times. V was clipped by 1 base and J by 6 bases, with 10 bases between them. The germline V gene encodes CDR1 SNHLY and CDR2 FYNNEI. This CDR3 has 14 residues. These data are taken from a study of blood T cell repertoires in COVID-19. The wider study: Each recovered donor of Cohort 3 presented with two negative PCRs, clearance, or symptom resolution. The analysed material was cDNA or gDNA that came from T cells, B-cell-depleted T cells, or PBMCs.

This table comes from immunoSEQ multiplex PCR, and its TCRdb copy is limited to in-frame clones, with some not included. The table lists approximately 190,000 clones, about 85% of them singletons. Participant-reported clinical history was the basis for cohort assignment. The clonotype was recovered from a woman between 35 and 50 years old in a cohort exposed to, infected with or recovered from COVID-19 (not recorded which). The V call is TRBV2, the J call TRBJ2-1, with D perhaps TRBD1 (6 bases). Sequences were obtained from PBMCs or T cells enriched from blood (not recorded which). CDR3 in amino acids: CASSEVNRVNEQFF. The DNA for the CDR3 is TGTGCCAGCAGTGAAGTAAACAGGGTCAATGAGCAGTTCTTC.